One sample yielded the 14 T cell receptor beta chains listed below, sequenced in a study of blood T cell repertoires in COVID-19. Only in-frame clones appear in the TCRdb table, and some are missing; sequencing was by immunoSEQ multiplex PCR. The data show roughly 40,000 clones, roughly 90% seen once. Specimen: peripheral blood. These receptor sequences come from a human donor in a cohort sampled during active COVID-19.

The J gene is TRBJ2-3, the V gene TRBV4-1; 8 nucleotides agree with TRBD2. This CDR3 spans 16 amino acids. V was clipped by 0 bases and J by 5 bases; unmatched bases: 7. The germline V gene has CDR1 MGHRA and CDR2 YSYEKL. DNA of the CDR3: TGCGCCAGCAGCCAAGATTCCGGGGGGGCGGGAGATACGCAGTATTTT. This codes for CASSQDSGGAGDTQYF.

The J gene is TRBJ2-5, the V gene TRBV3-1 (or the pseudogene TRBV3-2); 9 bases are shared with TRBD2. The CDR3 extends over 13 amino acids. Losses at the gene ends were 4 bases for V and 14 bases for J; bases not matched to a gene: 11. Germline V gene data show CDR1 as LGHDT and CDR2 as YNNKEL (reference sequence). CDR3 in amino acids: CASSPLTGTSPYF. CDR3 bases: TGTGCCAGCAGCCCCTTGACCGGGACTAGCCCATACTTC.

This sequence joins TRBV24-1 and TRBJ2-3; the D gene is possibly TRBD1 (5 bases). Germline-derived CDR1 and CDR2 are KGHDR and SFDVKD. Deletions cut 3 bases from V and 1 base from J, with 10 bases between. CDR3 length: 15 amino acids. The CDR3 loop is CATSDHLGRTDTQYF. CDR3 coding DNA: TGTGCCACCAGTGATCACCTGGGGCGCACAGATACGCAGTATTTT.

This chain uses TRBV7-8 with TRBJ2-7; D not certain. There are 12 residues in the CDR3. CDR1 and CDR2 from the germline V gene are SGHVS and FQNEAQ. Trimming stripped 1 base from V and 6 bases from J, with 7 bases between. CDR3 in amino acids: CASSLVRVEQYF. DNA of the CDR3: TGTGCCAGCAGCTTAGTTCGCGTCGAGCAGTACTTC.

The chain carries TRBV6-1 and TRBJ1-2, with 8 bases matching TRBD1. V was clipped by 2 bases and J by 4 bases; unmatched bases: 6. Germline CDR1 and CDR2: MNHNS and SASEGT. The CDR3 has 15 amino acids. In DNA, the CDR3 is TGTGCCAGCAGTGAATTTAAAGGACAGGGCTATGGCTACACCTTC. Protein: CASSEFKGQGYGYTF.

The chain is built from TRBV24-1 and TRBJ2-1, with 7 bases that match TRBD2. The CDR3 sequence is 16 residues long. Germline CDR1 KGHDR, CDR2 SFDVKD. The J segment lost 1 base and the V segment lost 4 bases, leaving 6 bases of the junction unmatched. The CDR3 sequence is CATSDPGLESYNEQFF. The CDR3 DNA reads as TGTGCCACCAGTGACCCTGGACTAGAGTCCTACAATGAGCAGTTCTTC.

The chain combines TRBV24-1 with TRBJ2-5; 11 nucleotides match TRBD2. The CDR3 contains 16 residues. The germline gives CDR1 KGHDR, CDR2 SFDVKD. V gave up 3 bases and J gave up 3 bases; unmatched junction bases: 5. CDR3 coding DNA: TGTGCCACCAGTGATGCAACTAGCGGGGGAAAAGAGACCCAGTACTTC. This encodes CATSDATSGGKETQYF.

There are a few counts of this clone. The CDR3 protein is CASTLLAGSGNEQFF. CDR3 DNA: TGTGCCAGCACTCTTTTAGCGGGGAGTGGGAATGAGCAGTTCTTC. The J gene is TRBJ2-1, the V gene TRBV2, with 8 positions matching TRBD2. Germline V gene sequence: CDR1 SNHLY, CDR2 FYNNEI. The CDR3 has 15 residues. V dropped 7 bases and J dropped 7; count of bases not matched to a gene: 12. Looking up the rest from reference TRBV2 and TRBJ2-1 gives the full variable domain: EPEVTQTPSHQVTQMGQEVILRCVPISNHLYFYWYRQILGQKVEFLVSFYNNEISEKSEIFDDQFSVERPDGSNFTLKIRSTKLEDSAMYFCASTLLAGSGNEQFFGPGTRLTVL.

This clone was observed once. The chain uses TRBV7-9 and TRBJ1-1, with 7 bases fitting TRBD1. The CDR3 is made up of 15 amino acids. Germline lookup yields CDR1 SEHNR and CDR2 FQNEAQ (reference sequence). The V gene end was trimmed by 2 bases and the J gene end by 5 bases; junction bases not matched to a gene: 8. In nucleotides, the CDR3 is TGTGCCAGCAGCTTACCGTGGACAGGCTGGACTGAAGCTTTCTTT. Protein product: CASSLPWTGWTEAFF.

The gene calls are TRBV7-2 and TRBJ2-1; D may be TRBD2 (5 bases). Trimming cost V 6 bases and J 3 bases, with 21 bases left between them. Germline V gives CDR1 SGHTA, CDR2 FQGNSA. CDR3 length: 17 amino acids. CDR3 coding DNA: TGTGCCAGCAGAATAAACCTCGGGATAGGTCGCTACAATGAGCAGTTCTTC. The encoded protein is CASRINLGIGRYNEQFF.

The J gene is TRBJ2-1, the V gene TRBV5-4; tentatively, D is TRBD1 (7 bases). Trimming pared 3 bases from V and 6 bases from J, leaving 13 bases between. Per germline, CDR1 SGHNT and CDR2 YYREEE (reference sequence). The CDR3 has 14 residues. CDR3 protein: CASSSRGAGNEQFF. The DNA of the CDR3 is TGTGCCAGCAGCTCCAGGGGGGCGGGCAATGAGCAGTTCTTC.

The rearrangement joins TRBV14 to TRBJ1-4; D is undetermined. With 2 bases removed from V and 6 bases from J, the gap between germline ends came to 7 bases. From germline, CDR1 is SGHDN and CDR2 FVKESK. The CDR3 covers 13 residues. The CDR3, as DNA: TGTGCCAGCAGCCAACAGGCCTATGAAAAACTGTTTTTT. Amino acid sequence: CASSQQAYEKLFF.

The chain carries TRBV5-1 and TRBJ2-2; maybe TRBD1 (6 bases). Per germline, CDR1 SGHRS and CDR2 YFSETQ. With 4 bases removed from V and 9 bases from J, the gap between germline ends came to 16 bases. The CDR3 sequence is 14 residues long. The chain's CDR3 is CASSRRTDGRELFF. The CDR3 coding sequence is TGCGCCAGCAGCCGACGGACAGACGGCCGGGAGCTGTTTTTT.

This chain uses TRBV9 with TRBJ2-1; 10 positions match TRBD1. Looked up from germline, CDR1 is SGDLS and CDR2 is YYNGEE. The trim removed 3 bases at V and 4 bases at J, leaving 4 bases unmatched. CDR3 length: 15 residues. The CDR3 loop is CASSAGQGPYNEQFF. The CDR3 bases are TGTGCCAGCAGCGCGGGACAGGGGCCATACAATGAGCAGTTCTTC.